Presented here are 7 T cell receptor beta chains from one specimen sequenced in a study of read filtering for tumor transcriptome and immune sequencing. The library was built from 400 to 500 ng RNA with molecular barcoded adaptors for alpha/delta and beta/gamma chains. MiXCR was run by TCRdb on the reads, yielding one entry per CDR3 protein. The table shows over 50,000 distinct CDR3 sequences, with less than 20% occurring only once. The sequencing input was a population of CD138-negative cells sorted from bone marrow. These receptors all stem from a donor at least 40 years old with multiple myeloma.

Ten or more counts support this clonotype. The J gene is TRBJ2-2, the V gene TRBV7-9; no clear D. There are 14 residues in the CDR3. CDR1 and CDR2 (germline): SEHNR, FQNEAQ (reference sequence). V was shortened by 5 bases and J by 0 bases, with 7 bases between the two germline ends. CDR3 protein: CASSGRTNTGELFF. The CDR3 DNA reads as TGTGCCAGCAGCGGACGGACGAACACCGGGGAGCTGTTTTTT.

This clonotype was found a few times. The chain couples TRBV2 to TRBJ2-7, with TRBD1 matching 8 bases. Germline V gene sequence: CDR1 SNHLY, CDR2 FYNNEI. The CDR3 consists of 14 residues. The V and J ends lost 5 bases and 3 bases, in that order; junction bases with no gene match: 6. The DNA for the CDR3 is TGTGCCAGCAGTCGAGACGGACAGGGCTACGAGCAGTACTTC. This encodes CASSRDGQGYEQYF.

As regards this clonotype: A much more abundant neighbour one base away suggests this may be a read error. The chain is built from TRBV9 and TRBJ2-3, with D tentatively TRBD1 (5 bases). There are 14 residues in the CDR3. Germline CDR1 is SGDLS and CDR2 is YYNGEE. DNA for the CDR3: TGTTCCAGCTCCGCCCGGACACCGGGCGATACGCAGTATTTT. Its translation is CSSSARTPGDTQYF.

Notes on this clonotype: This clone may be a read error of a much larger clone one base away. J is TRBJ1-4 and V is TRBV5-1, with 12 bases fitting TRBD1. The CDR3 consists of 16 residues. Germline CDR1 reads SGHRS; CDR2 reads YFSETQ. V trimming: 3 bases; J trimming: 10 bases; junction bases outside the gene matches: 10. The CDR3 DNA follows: TGCGCCAGCAGCTCGGCAACCGGGACAGGGGGCGGAAAACTGTTTTTT. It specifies CASSSATGTGGGKLFF.

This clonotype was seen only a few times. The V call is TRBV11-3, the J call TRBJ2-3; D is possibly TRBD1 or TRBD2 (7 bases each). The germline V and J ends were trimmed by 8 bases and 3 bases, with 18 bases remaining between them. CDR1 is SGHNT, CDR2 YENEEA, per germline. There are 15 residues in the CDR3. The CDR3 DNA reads TGTGCCAGCGCCCCAGGGGGGGGCCAAACAGATACGCAGTATTTT. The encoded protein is CASAPGGGQTDTQYF.

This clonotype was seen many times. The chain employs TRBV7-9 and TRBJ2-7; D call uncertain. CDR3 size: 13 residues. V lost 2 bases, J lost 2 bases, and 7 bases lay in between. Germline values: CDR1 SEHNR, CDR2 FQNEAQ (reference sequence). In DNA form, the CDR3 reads TGTGCCAGCAGCTTATCCCACGCCTACGAGCAGTACTTC. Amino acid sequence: CASSLSHAYEQYF.

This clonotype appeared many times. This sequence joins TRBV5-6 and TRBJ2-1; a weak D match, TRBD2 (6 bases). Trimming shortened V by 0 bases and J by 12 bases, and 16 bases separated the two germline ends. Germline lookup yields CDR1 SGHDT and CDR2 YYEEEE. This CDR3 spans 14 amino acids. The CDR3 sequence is CASSLGGVSSPQFF. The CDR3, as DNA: TGTGCCAGCAGCTTGGGCGGGGTCTCGTCTCCGCAGTTCTTC. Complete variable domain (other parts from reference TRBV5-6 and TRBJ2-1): DAGVTQSPTHLIKTRGQQVTLRCSPKSGHDTVSWYQQALGQGPQFIFQYYEEEERQRGNFPDRFSGHQFPNYSSELNVNALLLGDSALYLCASSLGGVSSPQFFGPGTRLTVL.